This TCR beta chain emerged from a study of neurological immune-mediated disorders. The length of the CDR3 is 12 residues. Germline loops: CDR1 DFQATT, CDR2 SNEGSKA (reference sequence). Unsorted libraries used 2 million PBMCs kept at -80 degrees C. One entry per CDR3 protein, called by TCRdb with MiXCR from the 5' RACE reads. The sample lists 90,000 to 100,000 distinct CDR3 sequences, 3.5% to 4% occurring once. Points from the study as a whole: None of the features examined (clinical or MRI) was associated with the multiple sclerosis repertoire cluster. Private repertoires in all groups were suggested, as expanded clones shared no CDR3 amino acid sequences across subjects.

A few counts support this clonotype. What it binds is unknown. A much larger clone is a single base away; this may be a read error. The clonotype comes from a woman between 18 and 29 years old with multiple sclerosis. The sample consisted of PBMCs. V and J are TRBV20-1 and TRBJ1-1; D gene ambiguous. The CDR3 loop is CRHGWVGTEAFF. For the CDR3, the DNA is TGCAGACACGGATGGGTTGGGACTGAAGCTTTCTTT.